The 8 T cell receptor beta chains below were found in one sample sequenced in a study of blood T cell repertoires in COVID-19. Some clones are missing from TCRdb's copy, which holds only in-frame ones; the method was immunoSEQ multiplex PCR. In the table there are fewer than 55,000 clones, about four fifths of which are singletons. Material: peripheral blood. The receptors come from a man aged 45-65 years with acute or convalescent COVID-19.

The rearrangement joins TRBV5-1 to TRBJ1-1; 8 bases agree with TRBD1. The V gene end was trimmed by 0 bases and the J gene end by 8 bases; junction bases not matched to a gene: 0. The germline gives CDR1 SGHRS, CDR2 YFSETQ. The CDR3 covers 12 residues. The CDR3 spells CASSLGTGEAFF. CDR3 DNA: TGCGCCAGCAGCTTGGGGACAGGGGAAGCTTTCTTT.

V is TRBV6-5 and J is TRBJ2-7; D is possibly TRBD1 (6 bases). The CDR3 has 14 residues. Germline CDR1 MNHEY, CDR2 SVGAGI. V dropped 1 base and J dropped 5 bases, with 12 bases sitting between them. CDR3 DNA sequence: TGTGCCAGCAGTTACTACGACAGGTTCCACGAGCAGTACTTC. This encodes CASSYYDRFHEQYF.

The CDR3 nucleotides read TGTGCCAGCAGCTTAGGCAGGCGAGTTCGTCTGGGCGAGCAGTTCTTC. It translates to CASSLGRRVRLGEQFF. The genes are TRBV11-2 and TRBJ2-1; D is unresolved. CDR3 length equals 16 residues. Between the trimmed V and J ends, which lost 1 base and 10 bases, there was a span of 20 bases. CDR1 SGHAT and CDR2 FQNNGV come from the germline V gene.

This rearrangement joins TRBV27 to TRBJ2-3; 7 nucleotides match TRBD2. The CDR3 extends over 13 amino acids. In germline, CDR1 is MNHEY, CDR2 SMNVEV (reference sequence). The J segment lost 6 bases and the V segment lost 5 bases, leaving 5 bases of the junction unmatched. CDR3 amino acids: CASSRSGVDTQYF. CDR3 coding DNA: TGTGCCAGCAGTCGAAGCGGGGTTGATACGCAGTATTTT.

V usage is TRBV10-3 and J usage is TRBJ1-2, with D tentatively TRBD1 (6 bases). Germline V CDR1 and CDR2: ENHRY, SYGVKD. V was shortened by 7 bases and J by 2 bases, with 11 bases between the two germline ends. The CDR3 is 13 amino acids. This chain's CDR3 is CAITPGQNYGYTF. In DNA, the CDR3 is TGTGCCATCACTCCCGGACAGAACTATGGCTACACCTTC.

This chain uses TRBV19 with TRBJ2-7, with D tentatively TRBD2 (6 bases). Germline CDR1 reads LNHDA; CDR2 reads SQIVND (reference sequence). The ends were cut back, 3 bases at V and 1 base at J, with 13 bases in the middle. This CDR3 contains 15 residues. The CDR3 spells CASSMWRGPSYEQYF. The CDR3 coding sequence is TGTGCCAGTAGTATGTGGAGGGGCCCGTCCTACGAGCAGTACTTC.

This sequence joins TRBV4-1 and TRBJ2-1, with 14 bases fitting TRBD2. Trimming cost V 0 bases and J 10 bases; bases outside gene matches: 11. CDR3 length: 18 amino acids. Germline CDR1 reads MGHRA; CDR2 reads YSYEKL. CDR3 coding DNA: TGCGCCAGCAGCCAAGACGGGACTAGCGGGGGTGTAAGAAAAGAGCAGTTCTTC. This sequence encodes CASSQDGTSGGVRKEQFF.

The chain carries TRBV18 and TRBJ1-5; D perhaps matches TRBD1 (5 bases). The germline CDR1 and CDR2 sequences are KGHSH and LQKENI. V was trimmed by 2 bases and J by 4 bases, leaving 6 bases between them. The CDR3 has 13 amino acids. Written as DNA, the CDR3 is TGTGCCAGCTCACCAGGGGGGAATCAGCCCCAGCATTTT. This codes for CASSPGGNQPQHF.